The entry below gives a single T cell receptor beta chain sequence along with its context. Its antigen is currently unknown. These data are taken from a study of T cell responses to AZD1222 COVID-19 vaccine. Study-wide results and limits: Spike-spanning, vaccine-associated CD4 TCRs were dominant at 160-218 and 743-854. Most donors were white British and more were female, and clonal diversity was possibly underestimated. At study baseline, merely five or six AZD1222 recipients were seropositive.

The CDR3 is made up of 14 amino acids. V lost 3 bases to trimming and J lost 1 base; unmatched junction nucleotides: 1. Germline CDR1 and CDR2: SGHNT and YYREEE (reference sequence). Libraries were prepared by immunoSEQ multiplex PCR; TCRdb keeps only in-frame clonotypes and omits some of them. Found here are 150,000 to 170,000 clones, roughly nine tenths of them singletons; the top ten hold about 20%. The sequencing here drew on peripheral blood, taken on day 0 of AZD1222 vaccination. This chain joins TRBV5-4 and TRBJ1-1; 9 nucleotides agree with TRBD1. The receptor comes from an adult in good health. The CDR3 protein is CASSSDRGNTEAFF. CDR3 DNA: TGTGCCAGCAGCTCGGACAGGGGGAACACTGAAGCTTTCTTT.